The 7 T cell receptor beta chains given below trace back to one sample, sequenced in a study of CD8+ T cells in alopecia areata. Extracted from the samples, RNA was reverse transcribed into cDNA to serve as the sequencing template. Assay used: immunoSEQ multiplex PCR; TCRdb lists only in-frame clones, some missing. The table shows 110,000 or so clones, with around two fifths occurring only once. Sequencing was performed on CD4+ T cells sorted from blood. Receptors originate from a human donor with alopecia areata.

The V and J genes are TRBV5-1 and TRBJ2-7; 8 bases map to TRBD1. CDR1 is SGHRS, CDR2 YFSETQ, per germline. The trim removed 4 bases at V and 1 base at J, leaving 16 bases unmatched. CDR3 size: 18 residues. CDR3 residues: CASSGMLQDRASSYEQYF. As DNA, the CDR3 is TGCGCCAGCAGCGGGATGCTTCAGGACAGGGCCTCTTCCTACGAGCAGTACTTC.

This clone was counted between two and nine times. V usage is TRBV9 and J usage is TRBJ1-6; tentatively, D is TRBD1 (6 bases). CDR1 is SGDLS and CDR2 is YYNGEE in the germline V gene. Between the trimmed V and J ends, which lost 7 bases and 7 bases, there was a span of 18 bases. The CDR3 runs to 15 residues. The CDR3 loop reads CASSRDTFPNSPLHF. Written as DNA, the CDR3 is TGTGCCAGCTCCCGGGACACCTTCCCAAATTCACCCCTCCACTTT.

This chain uses TRBV30 with TRBJ1-3; D uncertain. Germline V gives CDR1 GTSNPN, CDR2 SVGIG (reference sequence). The CDR3 extends over 13 amino acids. With 2 bases removed from V and 0 bases from J, the gap between germline ends came to 5 bases. CDR3 residues: CAWSSGSGNTIYF. CDR3 nucleotide sequence: TGTGCCTGGAGTTCAGGCTCTGGAAACACCATATATTTT.

This clone was observed a few times. The chain combines TRBV7-3 with TRBJ2-3; 10 bases align to TRBD1. From germline, CDR1 is SGHTA and CDR2 FQGTGA. The CDR3 has 15 amino acids. The trim removed 3 bases at V and 5 bases at J, leaving 5 bases unmatched. In DNA, the CDR3 is TGTGCCAGCAGCTTGACAGGGGGCGAGGTAGATACGCAGTATTTT. Protein product: CASSLTGGEVDTQYF.

The chain couples TRBV5-1 to TRBJ2-3, with D perhaps TRBD2 (6 bases). Germline V gene sequence: CDR1 SGHRS, CDR2 YFSETQ. This CDR3 spans 16 amino acids. V lost 0 bases and J lost 4, with 15 bases in between. CDR3 loop: CASSLGTGVDADTQYF. The CDR3 region has the DNA TGCGCCAGCAGCTTGGGGACGGGGGTTGACGCAGATACGCAGTATTTT.

This clone has more than one count but fewer than ten. The rearrangement uses TRBV7-2 and TRBJ2-3; TRBD2 matches at 7 bases. This CDR3 has 19 residues. With V trimmed by 0 bases and J by 2 bases, 14 bases remained unmatched. The germline V gene encodes CDR1 SGHTA and CDR2 FQGNSA. This CDR3 is CASSLAGGASGIVTDTQYF. DNA of the CDR3: TGTGCCAGCAGCTTAGCGGGAGGGGCGAGCGGGATCGTCACAGATACGCAGTATTTT. Full variable domain (remainder filled in from reference TRBV7-2 and TRBJ2-3): GAGVSQSPSNKVTEKGKDVELRCDPISGHTALYWYRQSLGQGLEFLIYFQGNSAPDKSGLPSDRFSAERTGGSVSTLTIQRTQQEDSAVYLCASSLAGGASGIVTDTQYFGPGTRLTVL.

The genes are TRBV2 and TRBJ1-2, with 8 bases matching TRBD1. This CDR3 contains 14 residues. Germline V lookup: CDR1 SNHLY, CDR2 FYNNEI. V lost 6 bases and J lost 4; bases outside the gene matches: 7. The CDR3: CASRDYGTGYGYTF. The CDR3 bases are TGTGCCAGCAGAGACTATGGGACAGGCTATGGCTACACCTTC.